This T cell receptor (beta chain) is drawn from a study of blood T cell repertoires in COVID-19. Study-wide context: The samples span acute and convalescent COVID-19 from the United States, Italy and Spain. T cells, B-cell-depleted T cells, or PBMCs supplied cDNA or gDNA.

In the original processing: How many nucleated cells were present was estimated from reference gene primer amplification. Generated by immunoSEQ multiplex PCR, the TCRdb table keeps only in-frame clones and is missing some. V, J and clone size derive from that table, while D and trimming were established from the DNA sequence. Of fewer than 250,000 clones in the sample, around 83% are singletons; the top ten hold about 7.4%. Input material: peripheral blood. This receptor was obtained from a woman aged 50 to 65 with acute or convalescent COVID-19.

The CDR3 bases are TGTGCCAGCAGTTTCGGGGGGGCGCGGGAGACCCAGTACTTC. Encoded protein: CASSFGGARETQYF. The J gene is TRBJ2-5, the V gene TRBV27; 8 bases agree with TRBD2. The V gene end was trimmed by 3 bases and the J gene end by 5 bases; junction bases not matched to a gene: 5. The germline gives CDR1 MNHEY, CDR2 SMNVEV (reference sequence). The CDR3 is made up of 14 amino acids.